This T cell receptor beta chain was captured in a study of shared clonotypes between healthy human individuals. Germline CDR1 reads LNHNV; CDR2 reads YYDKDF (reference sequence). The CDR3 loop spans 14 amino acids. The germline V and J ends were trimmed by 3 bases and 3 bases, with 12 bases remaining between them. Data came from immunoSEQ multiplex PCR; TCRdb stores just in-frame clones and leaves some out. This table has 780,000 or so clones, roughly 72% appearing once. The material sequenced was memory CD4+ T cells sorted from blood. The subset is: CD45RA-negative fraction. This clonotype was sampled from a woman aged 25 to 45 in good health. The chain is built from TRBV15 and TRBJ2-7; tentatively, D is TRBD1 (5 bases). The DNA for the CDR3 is TGTGCCACCAGCAGCACGGACAACTTCTACGAGCAGTACTTC. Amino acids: CATSSTDNFYEQYF.